Below, 23 T cell receptor beta chains from the same sample are listed, as sequenced in a study of cytomegalovirus exposure and HLA in healthy donors. 13 Jbeta primers and 60 Vbeta primers were used for the PCR. The repertoire was sequenced with immunoSEQ multiplex PCR; TCRdb's copy has only in-frame clones and lacks some. This table holds approximately 120,000 clones, roughly 82% found once. Sequenced material: PBMCs. These receptors were taken from a middle-aged woman in good health and CMV-seropositive.

This chain connects TRBV2 to TRBJ1-2; TRBD1 aligns across 7 bases. The CDR3 sequence is 13 residues long. V shed 5 bases, J shed 1 base, and the junction held 1 base outside the gene matches. The germline gives CDR1 SNHLY, CDR2 FYNNEI. CDR3 in DNA: TGTGCCAGCAGTCGGGACAGTAACTATGGCTACACCTTC. Its translation: CASSRDSNYGYTF.

CDR3 in amino acids: CASSLTGTSFDTQYF. The CDR3 region has the DNA TGTGCCAGCAGTTTGACGGGGACAAGTTTTGATACGCAGTATTTT. V is TRBV27 and J is TRBJ2-3; a possible D gene is TRBD1 (6 bases). The ends were cut back, 3 bases at V and 6 bases at J, with 16 bases in the middle. This CDR3 has 15 amino acids. Germline V gene sequence: CDR1 MNHEY, CDR2 SMNVEV (reference sequence).

The chain has TRBV5-7 and TRBJ2-1; 14 nucleotides match TRBD2. TRBV5-7 is sorted into the ORF group, with uncertain function. The CDR3 has 16 amino acids. Trimming took 0 bases from V and 8 from J; bases not matched to a gene: 4. The CDR3 DNA reads TGTGCCAGCAGCTTGGGGGGACTAGCGGGAGTTGATGAGCAGTTCTTC. Encoded protein: CASSLGGLAGVDEQFF.

This clone was recorded only once. V is TRBV29-1 and J is TRBJ2-7; 11 nucleotides match TRBD2. CDR1 and CDR2 (germline): SQVTM, ANQGSEA. CDR3 length: 14 residues. The V gene end was trimmed by 2 bases and the J gene end by 2 bases; junction bases not matched to a gene: 2. The chain's CDR3 is CSVELAGGTYEQYF. As DNA, the CDR3 is TGCAGCGTTGAACTAGCGGGAGGAACCTACGAGCAGTACTTC.

The chain is built from TRBV28 and TRBJ1-1; TRBD1 agrees at 8 bases. The germline gives CDR1 MDHEN, CDR2 SYDVKM. V lost 10 bases to trimming and J lost 0 bases; unmatched junction nucleotides: 10. The CDR3 extends over 15 amino acids. The CDR3 sequence is CATRLDRGMNTEAFF. The CDR3 DNA reads TGTGCCACCCGGCTTGACAGGGGAATGAACACTGAAGCTTTCTTT.

The V call is TRBV29-1, the J call TRBJ2-3, with a possible D match to TRBD1 (5 bases). V was trimmed by 1 base and J by 6 bases, leaving 8 bases between them. CDR3 length: 12 amino acids. Germline CDR1 is SQVTM and CDR2 is ANQGSEA. CDR3 bases: TGCAGCGTTGAAGGGGGCTCGGATACGCAGTATTTT. This encodes CSVEGGSDTQYF.

About this clone itself: Other DNA sequences in this specimen translate into the identical CDR3. The gene calls are TRBV10-2 and TRBJ1-2; possibly TRBD1 for D (5 bases). The ends were cut back, 9 bases at V and 3 bases at J, with 17 bases in the middle. The CDR3 contains 14 residues. From germline, CDR1 is WSHSY and CDR2 SAAADI. CDR3: CASSGGKGYYGYTF. Written as DNA, the CDR3 is TGCGCCAGTAGCGGGGGGAAAGGGTACTATGGCTACACCTTC.

This clone has only a few counts. The rearrangement links TRBV28 to TRBJ2-5; D may be TRBD1 (6 bases). Trimming shortened V by 4 bases and J by 0 bases, and 6 bases separated the two germline ends. CDR1 is MDHEN, CDR2 SYDVKM, per germline. The CDR3 spans 13 residues. In nucleotides, the CDR3 is TGTGCCAGCAGTTGGGACAACCAAGAGACCCAGTACTTC. Residues: CASSWDNQETQYF.

The chain employs TRBV19 and TRBJ2-2, with TRBD2 matching over 12 bases. There are 15 residues in the CDR3. CDR1 LNHDA and CDR2 SQIVND come from the germline V gene (reference sequence). V shed 11 bases, J shed 1 base, and the junction held 5 bases outside the gene matches. The CDR3 here is CASLGLAGNTGELFF. The CDR3, as DNA: TGTGCCTCCTTGGGACTAGCGGGGAACACCGGGGAGCTGTTTTTT.

The rearrangement joins TRBV28 to TRBJ1-1; D not resolved. Germline V gene lookup returns CDR1 MDHEN and CDR2 SYDVKM. The CDR3 consists of 14 residues. Between the trimmed V and J ends, which lost 2 bases and 6 bases, there was a span of 13 bases. This chain's CDR3 is CASSLVSGFAEAFF. Written as DNA, the CDR3 is TGTGCCAGCAGTTTAGTATCAGGTTTCGCTGAAGCTTTCTTT.

The rearrangement links TRBV28 to TRBJ2-5; no firm D call. This CDR3 has 12 amino acids. Per germline, CDR1 MDHEN and CDR2 SYDVKM. V gave up 2 bases and J gave up 5 bases, with 6 bases separating them. For the CDR3, the DNA is TGTGCCAGCAGTTTAGCCAGTGAGACCCAGTACTTC. Its translation: CASSLASETQYF.

This clone was counted a single time. CDR3 bases: TGTGCCAGCAGGTTAAGGACTAGCGGGAGGGAATACAATGAGCAGTTCTTC. It translates to CASRLRTSGREYNEQFF. The V call is TRBV5-6, the J call TRBJ2-1; 15 nucleotides align to TRBD2. Germline loops: CDR1 SGHDT, CDR2 YYEEEE. V shed 5 bases, J shed 4 bases, and the junction held 7 bases outside the gene matches. The CDR3 runs 17 residues.

This clone showed up just a few times. The V and J genes are TRBV15 and TRBJ2-1; perhaps TRBD2 as D (5 bases). Germline V CDR1 and CDR2: LNHNV, YYDKDF (reference sequence). V shed 3 bases and J shed 0 bases, with 15 bases lying between them. This CDR3 has 17 residues. The DNA for the CDR3 is TGTGCCACCAGCAGCGAAGAGAGCGGACCCTCCTACAATGAGCAGTTCTTC. The encoded protein is CATSSEESGPSYNEQFF.

In this sample, this clone turned up a few times. The gene calls are TRBV4-1 and TRBJ2-7; 11 bases map to TRBD2. The germline gives CDR1 MGHRA, CDR2 YSYEKL. V lost 2 bases to trimming and J lost 12 bases; unmatched junction nucleotides: 9. The CDR3 covers 14 residues. DNA of the CDR3: TGCGCCAGCAGCCAACTCACTAGCGGGAGTCACACGTACTTC. Its translation: CASSQLTSGSHTYF.

The chain carries TRBV15 and TRBJ2-1; 8 positions match TRBD1. This CDR3 has 15 residues. Germline CDR1 reads LNHNV; CDR2 reads YYDKDF (reference sequence). Germline trimming cut 5 bases from V and 1 base from J; bases unmatched to any gene: 4. The CDR3: CATSPGQGSYNEQFF. CDR3 coding DNA: TGTGCCACCAGCCCCGGACAGGGTTCCTACAATGAGCAGTTCTTC.

The chain has TRBV5-1 and TRBJ2-1; D is perhaps TRBD2 (6 bases). Per the germline V gene, CDR1 is SGHRS and CDR2 is YFSETQ. The CDR3 spans 16 residues. Trimming cost V 0 bases and J 0 bases, with 10 bases left between them. This CDR3 reads CASSLEVAASYNEQFF. In DNA form, the CDR3 reads TGCGCCAGCAGCTTGGAAGTAGCGGCCTCCTACAATGAGCAGTTCTTC.

In regard to this clone: A much more abundant neighbour one base away suggests this may be a read error. The J gene is TRBJ1-4, the V gene TRBV4-2; D is unclear. The CDR3 runs to 15 residues. Trimming pared 4 bases from V and 0 bases from J, leaving 9 bases between. Germline-derived CDR1 and CDR2 are LGHNA and YNFKEQ. As DNA, the CDR3 is TGTGCCAGCAGCCCCCCGGGTGCAACTAATGAAAAACTGTTTTTT. It translates to CASSPPGATNEKLFF.

This clone was seen a few times. The J gene is TRBJ2-3, the V gene TRBV7-8, with TRBD2 matching 9 bases. V shed 5 bases and J 2 bases; nucleotides not matched to a gene: 2. The germline V gene has CDR1 SGHVS and CDR2 FQNEAQ. The CDR3 totals 14 residues. The DNA of the CDR3 is TGTGCCAGCAGCCCTAGCGGGACCACAGATACGCAGTATTTT. Translation: CASSPSGTTDTQYF. Variable domain in full (rest from reference TRBV7-8 and TRBJ2-3): GAGVSQSPRYKVAKRGQDVALRCDPISGHVSLFWYQQALGQGPEFLTYFQNEAQLDKSGLPSDRFFAERPEGSVSTLKIQRTQQEDSAVYLCASSPSGTTDTQYFGPGTRLTVL.

V and J are TRBV29-1 and TRBJ2-7; 7 bases align to TRBD2. The CDR3 is 16 residues long. Trimming took 3 bases from V and 0 from J; bases not matched to a gene: 11. Germline assignment: CDR1 SQVTM and CDR2 ANQGSEA. The DNA of the CDR3 is TGCAGCGTTGAGTTAGCGGGCATAGGGAGCTCCTACGAGCAGTACTTC. This sequence encodes CSVELAGIGSSYEQYF.

The chain couples TRBV25-1 to TRBJ1-5; 10 bases are shared with TRBD1. Trimming removed 5 bases from V and 6 bases from J; junction bases left unmatched: 4. This CDR3 is built from 14 residues. CDR1 MGHDK and CDR2 SYGVNS come from the germline V gene. CDR3 in amino acids: CASSKTGGGQPQHF. Here the CDR3 DNA reads TGTGCCAGCAGTAAGACAGGGGGCGGTCAGCCCCAGCATTTT.

V and J are TRBV28 and TRBJ2-5, with TRBD2 matching 9 bases. CDR3 length: 15 residues. Germline CDR1 and CDR2: MDHEN and SYDVKM. With V trimmed by 6 bases and J by 5 bases, 10 bases remained unmatched. This chain's CDR3 is CASSGRREGRETQYF. The CDR3 bases are TGTGCCAGCAGCGGTCGGCGGGAGGGCCGGGAGACCCAGTACTTC.

This clone was detected only once. V is TRBV14 and J is TRBJ2-5, with D unclear. Germline CDR1 and CDR2: SGHDN and FVKESK. V was clipped by 0 bases and J by 6 bases, with 5 bases between them. CDR3 size: 12 residues. The CDR3 reads CASSQDYKTQYF. The CDR3 region has the DNA TGTGCCAGCAGCCAAGATTACAAGACCCAGTACTTC.

V and J are TRBV9 and TRBJ1-4; maybe TRBD1 (5 bases). CDR3 length equals 15 residues. The V gene lost 4 bases and the J gene lost 8 bases, with 18 bases spanning the gap. Germline lookup yields CDR1 SGDLS and CDR2 YYNGEE. CDR3 in DNA: TGTGCCAGCAGCCCGAGCGACTATCGGGGGGAAAAACTGTTTTTT. Protein: CASSPSDYRGEKLFF.